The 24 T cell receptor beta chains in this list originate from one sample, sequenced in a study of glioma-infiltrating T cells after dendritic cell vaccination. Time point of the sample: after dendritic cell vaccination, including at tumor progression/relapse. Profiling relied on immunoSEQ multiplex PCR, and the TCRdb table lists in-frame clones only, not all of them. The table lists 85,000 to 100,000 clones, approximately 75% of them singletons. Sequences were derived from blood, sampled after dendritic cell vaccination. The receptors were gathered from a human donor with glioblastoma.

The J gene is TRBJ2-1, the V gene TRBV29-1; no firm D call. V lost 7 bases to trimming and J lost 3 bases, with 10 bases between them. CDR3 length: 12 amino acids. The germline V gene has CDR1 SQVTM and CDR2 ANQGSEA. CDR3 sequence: CSAMTLYNEQFF. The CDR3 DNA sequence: TGCAGCGCTATGACTCTCTACAATGAGCAGTTCTTC.

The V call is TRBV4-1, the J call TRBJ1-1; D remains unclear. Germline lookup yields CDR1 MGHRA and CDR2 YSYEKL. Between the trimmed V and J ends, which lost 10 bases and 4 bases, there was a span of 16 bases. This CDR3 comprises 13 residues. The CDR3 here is CAIANLGGTEAFF. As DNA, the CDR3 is TGCGCCATCGCAAATCTAGGTGGCACTGAAGCTTTCTTT.

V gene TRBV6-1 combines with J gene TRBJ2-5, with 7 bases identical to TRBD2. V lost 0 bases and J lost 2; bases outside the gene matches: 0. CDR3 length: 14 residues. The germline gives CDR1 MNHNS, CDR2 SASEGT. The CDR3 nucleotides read TGTGCCAGCAGTGAAGCGGGGGGGCAAGAGACCCAGTACTTC. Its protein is CASSEAGGQETQYF.

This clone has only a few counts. In DNA form, the CDR3 reads TGCGCCAGCAGCCTCCAAACAGGGGGTAGGGGCACAGATACGCAGTATTTT. Translating it yields CASSLQTGGRGTDTQYF. The chain is built from TRBV5-1 and TRBJ2-3, with TRBD1 matching 8 bases. This CDR3 has 17 residues. The V segment lost 4 bases and the J segment 1 base; nucleotides outside the gene matches: 11. From germline, CDR1 is SGHRS and CDR2 YFSETQ.

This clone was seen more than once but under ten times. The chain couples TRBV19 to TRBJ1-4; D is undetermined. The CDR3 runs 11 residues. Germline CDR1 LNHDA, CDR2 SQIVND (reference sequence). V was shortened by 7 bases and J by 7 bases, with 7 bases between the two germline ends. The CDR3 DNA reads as TGTGCCAGTACTCAGGCTGAAAAACTGTTTTTT. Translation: CASTQAEKLFF.

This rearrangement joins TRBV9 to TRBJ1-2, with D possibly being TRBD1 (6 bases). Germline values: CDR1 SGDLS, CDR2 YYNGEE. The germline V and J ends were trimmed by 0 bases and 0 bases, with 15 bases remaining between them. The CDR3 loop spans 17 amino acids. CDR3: CASSVVAAGVSNYGYTF. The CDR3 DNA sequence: TGTGCCAGCAGCGTAGTGGCCGCAGGGGTCTCTAACTATGGCTACACCTTC. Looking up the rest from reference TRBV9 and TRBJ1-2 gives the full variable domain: DSGVTQTPKHLITATGQRVTLRCSPRSGDLSVYWYQQSLDQGLQFLIQYYNGEERAKGNILERFSAQQFPDLHSELNLSSLELGDSALYFCASSVVAAGVSNYGYTFGSGTRLTVV.

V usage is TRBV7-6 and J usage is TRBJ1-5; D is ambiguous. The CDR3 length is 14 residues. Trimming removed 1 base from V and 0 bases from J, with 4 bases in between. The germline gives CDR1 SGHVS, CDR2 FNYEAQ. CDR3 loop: CASSLDSSNQPQHF. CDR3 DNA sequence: TGTGCCAGCAGCTTAGACAGTAGCAATCAGCCCCAGCATTTT.

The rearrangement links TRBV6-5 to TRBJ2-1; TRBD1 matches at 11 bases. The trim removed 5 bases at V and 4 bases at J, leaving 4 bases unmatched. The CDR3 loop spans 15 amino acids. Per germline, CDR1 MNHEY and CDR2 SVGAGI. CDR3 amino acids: CASSPGTGGYNEQFF. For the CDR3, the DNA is TGTGCCAGCAGTCCCGGGACAGGGGGTTACAATGAGCAGTTCTTC.

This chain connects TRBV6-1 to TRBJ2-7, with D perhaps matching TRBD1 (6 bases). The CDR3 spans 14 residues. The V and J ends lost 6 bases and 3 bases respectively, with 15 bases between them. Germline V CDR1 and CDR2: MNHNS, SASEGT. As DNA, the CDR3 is TGTGCCAGCAGCACAGGGTACGGGATCTACGAGCAGTACTTC. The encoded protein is CASSTGYGIYEQYF.

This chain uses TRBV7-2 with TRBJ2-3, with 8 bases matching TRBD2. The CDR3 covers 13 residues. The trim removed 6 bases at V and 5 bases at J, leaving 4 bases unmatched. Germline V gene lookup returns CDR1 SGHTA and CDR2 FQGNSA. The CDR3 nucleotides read TGTGCCAGCAGTTTCGCGGGGGGAGATACGCAGTATTTT. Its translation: CASSFAGGDTQYF.

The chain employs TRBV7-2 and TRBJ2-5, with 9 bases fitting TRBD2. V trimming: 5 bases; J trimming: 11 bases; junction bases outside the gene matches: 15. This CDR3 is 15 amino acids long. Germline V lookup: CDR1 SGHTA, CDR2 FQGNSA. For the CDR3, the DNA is TGTGCCAGCAGCAATCCGGGACTAGCCGACAAAGGGCAGTACTTC. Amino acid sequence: CASSNPGLADKGQYF. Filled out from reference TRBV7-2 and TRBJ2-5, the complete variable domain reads GAGVSQSPSNKVTEKGKDVELRCDPISGHTALYWYRQSLGQGLEFLIYFQGNSAPDKSGLPSDRFSAERTGGSVSTLTIQRTQQEDSAVYLCASSNPGLADKGQYFGPGTRLLVL.

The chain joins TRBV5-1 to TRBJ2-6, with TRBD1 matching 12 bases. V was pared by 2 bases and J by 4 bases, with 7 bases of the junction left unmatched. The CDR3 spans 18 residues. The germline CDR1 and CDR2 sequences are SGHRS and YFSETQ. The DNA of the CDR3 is TGCGCCAGCAGCTTTAGGGACAGGGGGCTTGCAGGGGCCAACGTCCTGACTTTC. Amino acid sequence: CASSFRDRGLAGANVLTF.

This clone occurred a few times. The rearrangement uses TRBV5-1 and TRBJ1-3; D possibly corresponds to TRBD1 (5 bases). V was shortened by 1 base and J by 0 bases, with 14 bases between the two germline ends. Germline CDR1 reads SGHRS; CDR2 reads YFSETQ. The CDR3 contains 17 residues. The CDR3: CASSLIGSGASGNTIYF. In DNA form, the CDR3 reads TGCGCCAGCAGCTTGATCGGCAGTGGGGCCTCTGGAAACACCATATATTTT. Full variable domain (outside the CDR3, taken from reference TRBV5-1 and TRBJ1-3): KAGVTQTPRYLIKTRGQQVTLSCSPISGHRSVSWYQQTPGQGLQFLFEYFSETQRNKGNFPGRFSGRQFSNSRSEMNVSTLELGDSALYLCASSLIGSGASGNTIYFGEGSWLTVV.

CDR3 sequence reads: CASRRGVPLHYGYTF. CDR3 sequence (DNA): TGTGCCAGCAGGCGCGGGGTTCCACTCCATTATGGCTACACCTTC. This chain connects TRBV6-5 to TRBJ1-2; D gene uncertain. Trimming removed 6 bases from V and 5 bases from J, with 19 bases in between. The CDR3 has 15 residues. CDR1 and CDR2 from the germline V gene are MNHEY and SVGAGI.

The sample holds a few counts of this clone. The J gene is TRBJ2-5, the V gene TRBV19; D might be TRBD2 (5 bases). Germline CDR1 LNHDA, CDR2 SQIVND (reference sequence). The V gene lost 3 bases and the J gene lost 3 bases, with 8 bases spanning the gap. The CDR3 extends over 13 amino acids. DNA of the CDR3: TGTGCCAGTAGTATCTGGGGAGAAGAGACCCAGTACTTC. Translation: CASSIWGEETQYF.

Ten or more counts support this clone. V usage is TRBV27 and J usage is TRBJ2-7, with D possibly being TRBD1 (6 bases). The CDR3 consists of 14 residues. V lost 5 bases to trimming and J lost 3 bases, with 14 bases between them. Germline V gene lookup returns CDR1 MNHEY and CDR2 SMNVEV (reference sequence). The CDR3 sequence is CASSPQGAGYEQYF. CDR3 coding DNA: TGTGCCAGCAGTCCACAGGGAGCAGGCTACGAGCAGTACTTC.

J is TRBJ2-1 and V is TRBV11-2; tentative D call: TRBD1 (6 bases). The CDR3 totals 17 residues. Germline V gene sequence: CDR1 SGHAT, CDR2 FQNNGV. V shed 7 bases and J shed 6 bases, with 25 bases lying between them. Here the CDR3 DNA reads TGTGCCAGCAAATTGGACTTCGGAGCCAAAGGGGGCAATGAGCAGTTCTTC. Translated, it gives CASKLDFGAKGGNEQFF.

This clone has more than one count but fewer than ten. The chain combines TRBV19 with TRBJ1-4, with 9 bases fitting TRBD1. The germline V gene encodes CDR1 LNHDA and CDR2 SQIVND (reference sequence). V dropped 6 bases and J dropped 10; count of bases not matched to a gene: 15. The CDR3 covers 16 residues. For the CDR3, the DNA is TGTGCCAGTAGGCCCTCTCAACAGGGGGCGCGGAGAAAACTGTTTTTT. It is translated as CASRPSQQGARRKLFF.

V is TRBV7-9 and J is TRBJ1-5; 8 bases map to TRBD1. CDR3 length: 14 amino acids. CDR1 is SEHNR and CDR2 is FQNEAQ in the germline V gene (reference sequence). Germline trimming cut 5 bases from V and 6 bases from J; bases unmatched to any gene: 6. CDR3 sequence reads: CASSRGQGGQPQHF. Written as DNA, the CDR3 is TGTGCCAGCAGCCGCGGACAGGGAGGTCAGCCCCAGCATTTT.

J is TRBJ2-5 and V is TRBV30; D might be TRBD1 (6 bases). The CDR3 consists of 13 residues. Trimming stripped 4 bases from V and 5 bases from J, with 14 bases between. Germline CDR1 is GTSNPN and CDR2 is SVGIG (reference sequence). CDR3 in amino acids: CAWNSGQWETQYF. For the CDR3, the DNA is TGTGCCTGGAATTCAGGACAGTGGGAGACCCAGTACTTC.

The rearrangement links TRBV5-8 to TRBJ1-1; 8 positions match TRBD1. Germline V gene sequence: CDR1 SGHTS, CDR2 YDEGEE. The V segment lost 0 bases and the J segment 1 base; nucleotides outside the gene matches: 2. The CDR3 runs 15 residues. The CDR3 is CASSLEDRGNTEAFF. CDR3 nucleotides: TGTGCCAGCAGCTTGGAAGACAGGGGGAACACTGAAGCTTTCTTT. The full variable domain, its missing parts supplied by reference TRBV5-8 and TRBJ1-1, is EAGVTQSPTHLIKTRGQQATLRCSPISGHTSVYWYQQALGLGLQFLLWYDEGEERNRGNFPPRFSGRQFPNYSSELNVNALELEDSALYLCASSLEDRGNTEAFFGQGTRLTVV.

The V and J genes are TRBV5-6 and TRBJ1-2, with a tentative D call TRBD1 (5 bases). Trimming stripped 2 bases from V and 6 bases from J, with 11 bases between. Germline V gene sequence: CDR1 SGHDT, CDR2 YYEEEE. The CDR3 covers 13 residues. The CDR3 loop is CASSFDGGNGYTF. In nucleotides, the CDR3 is TGTGCCAGCAGCTTCGATGGGGGGAATGGCTACACCTTC.

CDR3 DNA: TGTGCCAGCTCACCTAACCAGGGACAGCAAGAGACCCAGTACTTC. Residues: CASSPNQGQQETQYF. This chain uses TRBV18 with TRBJ2-5; 7 nucleotides align to TRBD1. Germline V gene sequence: CDR1 KGHSH, CDR2 LQKENI. The CDR3 covers 15 residues. The ends lost 3 bases at V and 2 bases at J; junction bases unmatched: 6.

The chain's CDR3 is CAISESYGNSPLHF. The CDR3 DNA reads as TGTGCCATCAGTGAGTCGTACGGGAATTCACCCCTCCACTTT. The rearrangement joins TRBV10-3 to TRBJ1-6; D remains ambiguous. Germline-derived CDR1 and CDR2 are ENHRY and SYGVKD. V lost 0 bases and J 7 bases, leaving 7 bases between the germline ends. The CDR3 is 14 residues long.